This T cell receptor beta chain was observed in a study of blood T cell repertoires in COVID-19. Study context: Specimens from acute and convalescent COVID-19 originated in the United States, Italy and Spain. T cells, B-cell-depleted T cells, or PBMCs supplied cDNA or gDNA.

In the authors' methods: Amplification from reference gene primers served as the basis for estimated nucleated cell counts. Sequencing was performed with immunoSEQ multiplex PCR; in TCRdb, only in-frame clones are kept and a portion is missing. D and trimming were read from the DNA, whereas the V and J calls and clone size are those reported in that table. This sample has about 94,000 clones, with about 74% found just once. This CDR3 spans 11 amino acids. Germline V lookup: CDR1 LNHDA, CDR2 SQIVND (reference sequence). V gave up 10 bases and J gave up 4 bases, with 10 bases separating them. The V and J genes are TRBV19 and TRBJ1-2; tentative D call: TRBD1 (6 bases). The source material was peripheral blood. The sequence came from a man between 65 and 85 years old with COVID-19, enrolled during active disease. The chain's CDR3 is CAIKDSYGYTF. As DNA, the CDR3 is TGTGCCATTAAGGACAGCTATGGCTACACCTTC. The full variable domain, rest sourced from reference TRBV19 and TRBJ1-2, is DGGITQSPKYLFRKEGQNVTLSCEQNLNHDAMYWYRQDPGQGLRLIYYSQIVNDFQKGDIAEGYSVSREKKESFPLTVTSAQKNPTAFYLCAIKDSYGYTFGSGTRLTVV.